Sequencing of this T cell receptor (beta chain) was carried out in a study of cytomegalovirus exposure and HLA in healthy donors. Across the whole study: Samples from HLA-typed donors yielded approximately 88 million unique TCRs in an early data release.

The primer mix had 60 Vbeta and 13 Jbeta primers. Clones were read by immunoSEQ multiplex PCR, and TCRdb kept only the in-frame ones, dropping some. The table has around 130,000 clones, around 8.5% seen once. CDR1 and CDR2 from the germline V gene are LGHNA and YSLEER. CDR3 size: 15 residues. The V gene end was trimmed by 0 bases and the J gene end by 10 bases; junction bases not matched to a gene: 8. General study findings and limits: The number of N-insertions in an Asian-associated ancestry cluster was reportedly below the 666-donor mean in a later analysis.

Regarding this clone: As yet, its antigen is unknown.

The chain is built from TRBV4-3 and TRBJ1-5, with TRBD1 identical over 8 bases. The receptor's source is a man between 35 and 55 years old in good health and CMV-seronegative. The sequenced sample consisted of PBMCs. In nucleotides, the CDR3 is TGCGCCAGCAGCCAAGATCGGCAGGGGGCAAGACCCCAGCATTTT. Protein sequence: CASSQDRQGARPQHF.